The 29 T cell receptor beta chains presented below share a single source sample, sequenced in a study of OX40 agonist ivuxolimab in advanced cancers. The data were produced by immunoSEQ multiplex PCR, yet TCRdb's version contains in-frame clones alone and is incomplete. The table includes roughly 41,000 clones, 89% detected once. Sequencing was performed on CD4+ or CD8+ T cells sorted from blood, taken in a trial of the OX40 agonist ivuxolimab. The source is an adult with an advanced solid tumor such as melanoma, head and neck, liver or kidney cancer.

The V and J genes are TRBV7-9 and TRBJ2-3; 7 nucleotides align to TRBD1. This CDR3 comprises 15 residues. With V trimmed by 4 bases and J by 5 bases, 9 bases remained unmatched. Germline V gene data show CDR1 as SEHNR and CDR2 as FQNEAQ (reference sequence). The CDR3 sequence: CASSSDREYGDTQYF. CDR3 bases: TGTGCCAGCAGCTCAGACAGGGAATACGGAGATACGCAGTATTTT.

The chain carries TRBV5-8 and TRBJ2-7; 7 bases fit TRBD1. The germline V gene encodes CDR1 SGHTS and CDR2 YDEGEE. With 4 bases clipped from V and 5 bases from J, the junction kept 18 bases outside the gene matches. This CDR3 region has 17 residues. This CDR3 is CASSRIILTGHSHEQYF. The CDR3 DNA is TGTGCCAGCAGCCGTATAATCTTGACAGGGCATTCCCACGAGCAGTACTTC.

This clone was counted only a few times. This chain uses TRBV30 with TRBJ2-7, with 7 nucleotides matching TRBD1. Germline CDR1 GTSNPN, CDR2 SVGIG (reference sequence). The CDR3 sequence is 11 residues long. V shed 5 bases, J shed 3 bases, and the junction held 1 base outside the gene matches. CDR3 loop: CAWGDSYEQYF. DNA of the CDR3: TGTGCCTGGGGGGACAGCTACGAGCAGTACTTC.

This clone was detected only once. This chain uses TRBV30 with TRBJ1-3; D call uncertain. Trimming stripped 4 bases from V and 4 bases from J, with 8 bases between. The CDR3 has 12 residues. Germline CDR1 reads GTSNPN; CDR2 reads SVGIG (reference sequence). CDR3 residues: CAWMDGGNTIYF. The CDR3 DNA sequence: TGTGCCTGGATGGACGGAGGAAACACCATATATTTT.

This clone was observed once. The J gene is TRBJ2-5, the V gene TRBV18; D ambiguous. The V gene lost 0 bases and the J gene lost 5 bases, with 22 bases spanning the gap. The CDR3 extends over 18 amino acids. From germline, CDR1 is KGHSH and CDR2 LQKENI. CDR3 in amino acids: CASSPPGQYLYLKETQYF. CDR3 coding DNA: TGTGCCAGCTCACCACCGGGTCAGTATCTTTACCTGAAGGAGACCCAGTACTTC.

The genes are TRBV15 and TRBJ2-1, with 12 bases aligning to TRBD2. V was clipped by 0 bases and J by 7 bases; unmatched bases: 7. CDR3 size: 17 residues. The V gene's germline CDR1 is LNHNV and CDR2 YYDKDF (reference sequence). For the CDR3, the DNA is TGTGCCACCAGCAGAGATCGCCTAGCGGGGGGGACAAATGAGCAGTTCTTC. Protein sequence: CATSRDRLAGGTNEQFF.

This clone was recorded once. The CDR3 is CAWSGGPVWELFF. The CDR3 DNA is TGTGCCTGGAGCGGCGGGCCTGTGTGGGAGCTGTTTTTT. The chain uses TRBV30 and TRBJ2-2; D possibly corresponds to TRBD2 (5 bases). There are 13 residues in the CDR3. V was trimmed by 3 bases and J by 9 bases, leaving 14 bases between them. Germline V lookup: CDR1 GTSNPN, CDR2 SVGIG (reference sequence).

This clone was counted a single time. J is TRBJ2-1 and V is TRBV29-1, with D possibly TRBD2 on 5 matching bases. CDR1 is SQVTM, CDR2 ANQGSEA, per germline. V was pared by 5 bases and J by 7 bases, with 18 bases between. This CDR3 has 14 residues. The DNA of the CDR3 is TGCAGCGTTTTAGAGGGTACTTCTCTTAATGAGCAGTTCTTC. Translated: CSVLEGTSLNEQFF.

The chain joins TRBV21-1 to TRBJ2-4; the table gives TRBD1 as D, unverified against the DNA. TRBV21-1 is tagged as a pseudogene. This CDR3 is 20 amino acids long. CDR3 coding DNA: TGTGCCAGCAGCTCGCATGGGCAGGTCCAAGGTCGCATAGCCAAAAACATTCAGTACTTC. This sequence encodes CASSSHGQVQGRIAKNIQYF.

The sample holds a few counts of this clone. The chain carries TRBV29-1 and TRBJ1-1; D is ambiguous. This CDR3 comprises 13 residues. The V gene lost 2 bases and the J gene lost 4 bases, with 11 bases spanning the gap. CDR1 and CDR2 from the germline V gene are SQVTM and ANQGSEA. CDR3 sequence (DNA): TGCAGCGTTGAATTACCTGCAGGCACTGAAGCTTTCTTT. Translated, it gives CSVELPAGTEAFF.

The chain links TRBV7-3 to TRBJ2-1; tentatively, D is TRBD1 (5 bases). CDR1 SGHTA and CDR2 FQGTGA come from the germline V gene. Trimming removed 1 base from V and 7 bases from J, with 8 bases in between. The CDR3 has 13 residues. The CDR3 DNA is TGTGCCAGCAGCTTAATCTCAGGGAATGAGCAGTTCTTC. Encoded protein: CASSLISGNEQFF.

The rearrangement links TRBV5-6 to TRBJ1-2; the D is unclear. CDR1 and CDR2 (germline): SGHDT, YYEEEE. This CDR3 contains 16 residues. V was pared by 2 bases and J by 2 bases, with 16 bases between. CDR3 sequence: CASSFGLISSNYGYTF. The DNA for the CDR3 is TGTGCCAGCAGCTTTGGCCTGATCTCTTCGAACTATGGCTACACCTTC.

The CDR3 loop reads CASSFYGPPGDLSEQYF. Written as DNA, the CDR3 is TGTGCCAGCAGCTTTTACGGCCCCCCAGGTGACCTTTCCGAGCAGTACTTC. This rearrangement joins TRBV11-2 to TRBJ2-7; no clear D. Trimming took off 3 bases at V and 6 bases at J, with 24 bases between the two ends. Germline CDR1 and CDR2: SGHAT and FQNNGV. The length of the CDR3 is 17 residues.

J is TRBJ1-5 and V is TRBV28; D is unclear. The CDR3 extends over 14 amino acids. The germline CDR1 and CDR2 sequences are MDHEN and SYDVKM. Trimming removed 3 bases at V and 4 bases at J, with 10 bases between. The CDR3 coding sequence is TGTGCCAGCAGTTTTGGGCTATGGAATCAGCCCCAGCATTTT. Its translation: CASSFGLWNQPQHF.

The V call is TRBV27, the J call TRBJ1-4, with 7 positions matching TRBD1. Germline V gives CDR1 MNHEY, CDR2 SMNVEV (reference sequence). V was pared by 6 bases and J by 7 bases, with 14 bases of the junction left unmatched. This CDR3 is built from 16 residues. CDR3 loop: CASSPGTVRIGEKLFF. The CDR3 DNA reads TGTGCCAGCAGCCCCGGGACAGTCAGGATCGGTGAAAAACTGTTTTTT.

V usage is TRBV5-1 and J usage is TRBJ2-3; no firm D call. Per the germline V gene, CDR1 is SGHRS and CDR2 is YFSETQ. The CDR3 has 15 residues. V was pared by 5 bases and J by 4 bases, with 17 bases between. The CDR3 DNA sequence: TGCGCCAGCAGTTCCACCGTTGGGTACGCAGATACGCAGTATTTT. Protein: CASSSTVGYADTQYF. Using reference TRBV5-1 and TRBJ2-3 for the parts outside the CDR3, the full variable domain is KAGVTQTPRYLIKTRGQQVTLSCSPISGHRSVSWYQQTPGQGLQFLFEYFSETQRNKGNFPGRFSGRQFSNSRSEMNVSTLELGDSALYLCASSSTVGYADTQYFGPGTRLTVL.

The genes are TRBV9 and TRBJ1-5; D is uncertain. Deletions cut 0 bases from V and 2 bases from J, with 6 bases between. Germline V CDR1 and CDR2: SGDLS, YYNGEE. This CDR3 is built from 14 residues. The CDR3: CASSVGSGNQPQHF. CDR3 in DNA: TGTGCCAGCAGCGTAGGGAGCGGCAATCAGCCCCAGCATTTT.

This chain joins TRBV9 and TRBJ2-5, with 10 bases identical to TRBD1. CDR3 length: 16 residues. Germline-derived CDR1 and CDR2 are SGDLS and YYNGEE. V shed 3 bases, J shed 5 bases, and the junction held 10 bases outside the gene matches. The CDR3 loop reads CASSDWDRGLGETQYF. The CDR3 bases are TGTGCCAGCAGCGACTGGGACAGGGGCCTTGGGGAGACCCAGTACTTC.

The chain joins TRBV29-1 to TRBJ1-2; TRBD1 agrees at 7 bases. The germline V gene encodes CDR1 SQVTM and CDR2 ANQGSEA. There are 11 residues in the CDR3. V was clipped by 8 bases and J by 10 bases; unmatched bases: 10. CDR3 residues: CSTITGVDYTF. CDR3 in DNA: TGCAGCACAATAACAGGGGTCGACTACACCTTC.

This sequence joins TRBV5-6 and TRBJ2-1; 7 bases agree with TRBD2. CDR1 and CDR2 (germline): SGHDT, YYEEEE. V lost 4 bases to trimming and J lost 0 bases; unmatched junction nucleotides: 10. This CDR3 contains 17 residues. CDR3 in DNA: TGTGCCAGCAGCGGCTTGGAGGGCGGGGGCTCCTACAATGAGCAGTTCTTC. Amino acid sequence: CASSGLEGGGSYNEQFF.

J is TRBJ1-5 and V is TRBV6-5; D is possibly TRBD1 (6 bases). Germline assignment: CDR1 MNHEY and CDR2 SVGAGI. The V end lost 4 bases, the J end lost 3 bases, and 16 bases lay between the germline ends. This CDR3 comprises 16 residues. Here the CDR3 DNA reads TGTGCCAGCAGTTTCTCCCCGGCAGGGGCCAATCAGCCCCAGCATTTT. Translating gives CASSFSPAGANQPQHF.

This clone has more than one count but fewer than ten. The chain employs TRBV4-3 and TRBJ2-5; no clear D. Germline CDR1 reads LGHNA; CDR2 reads YSLEER. Trimming took 1 base from V and 4 from J, leaving 10 bases between them. CDR3 length equals 14 residues. CDR3 protein: CASSQGALGETQYF. The CDR3 DNA reads as TGCGCCAGCAGCCAAGGGGCCCTAGGAGAGACCCAGTACTTC.

This clone occurred a few times. J is TRBJ1-1 and V is TRBV28; TRBD1 matches at 7 bases. J lost 3 bases, V lost 2 bases, and 6 bases had no gene match. Germline values: CDR1 MDHEN, CDR2 SYDVKM. The CDR3 has 15 amino acids. CDR3 loop: CASSLPQGRHTEAFF. DNA for the CDR3: TGTGCCAGCAGTTTACCACAGGGGAGGCACACTGAAGCTTTCTTT.

The rearrangement uses TRBV7-9 and TRBJ2-1; perhaps TRBD2 as D (7 bases). Germline V gene data show CDR1 as SEHNR and CDR2 as FQNEAQ (reference sequence). Trimming shortened V by 5 bases and J by 0 bases, and 20 bases separated the two germline ends. The CDR3 consists of 18 residues. In nucleotides, the CDR3 is TGTGCCAGCAGCCAACCGGGGGGCAGGACCCGCTCCTACAATGAGCAGTTCTTC. Protein: CASSQPGGRTRSYNEQFF.

This clone appeared a few times. The chain joins TRBV2 to TRBJ2-1, with 11 bases identical to TRBD2. Looked up from germline, CDR1 is SNHLY and CDR2 is FYNNEI. With V trimmed by 6 bases and J by 4 bases, 5 bases remained unmatched. The length of the CDR3 is 15 residues. CDR3 protein: CASSPGLAEYNEQFF. CDR3 coding DNA: TGTGCCAGCAGCCCGGGACTAGCGGAATACAATGAGCAGTTCTTC. The full variable domain, rest sourced from reference TRBV2 and TRBJ2-1, is EPEVTQTPSHQVTQMGQEVILRCVPISNHLYFYWYRQILGQKVEFLVSFYNNEISEKSEIFDDQFSVERPDGSNFTLKIRSTKLEDSAMYFCASSPGLAEYNEQFFGPGTRLTVL.

V usage is TRBV28 and J usage is TRBJ2-7; 8 nucleotides align to TRBD1. The CDR3 length is 15 residues. Unmatched junction bases numbered 9, after V lost 4 bases and J lost 4 bases. Per the germline V gene, CDR1 is MDHEN and CDR2 is SYDVKM. The CDR3 DNA reads TGTGCCAGCAGTTCAGGGGGCGGTCTGAATTACGAGCAGTACTTC. This encodes CASSSGGGLNYEQYF.

This clone was observed a single time. The identical CDR3 is also encoded by other nucleotide sequences in the sample. The rearrangement uses TRBV7-2 and TRBJ2-7; 12 nucleotides align to TRBD2. Per the germline V gene, CDR1 is SGHTA and CDR2 is FQGNSA. V gave up 5 bases and J gave up 2 bases; unmatched junction bases: 4. The CDR3 covers 15 residues. The CDR3 region has the DNA TGTGCCAGCAGCCCGCTAGCGGGGGGGGCCTACGAGCAGTACTTC. As protein: CASSPLAGGAYEQYF.

The V and J genes are TRBV19 and TRBJ2-7, with 11 positions matching TRBD1. CDR1 LNHDA and CDR2 SQIVND come from the germline V gene (reference sequence). The ends lost 9 bases at V and 4 bases at J; junction bases unmatched: 8. The CDR3 sequence is 14 residues long. The CDR3 coding sequence is TGTGCCAGCTCTATTGGACAGGGGGCTTACGAGCAGTACTTC. Its protein product is CASSIGQGAYEQYF.

This clone was seen a single time. The chain links TRBV5-6 to TRBJ2-7; TRBD2 might be the D (6 bases). The CDR3 is 14 amino acids. Germline V gives CDR1 SGHDT, CDR2 YYEEEE. With 5 bases removed from V and 2 bases from J, the gap between germline ends came to 14 bases. The CDR3 loop reads CASSMGSGPYEQYF. CDR3 DNA sequence: TGTGCCAGCAGTATGGGTAGCGGACCCTACGAGCAGTACTTC.